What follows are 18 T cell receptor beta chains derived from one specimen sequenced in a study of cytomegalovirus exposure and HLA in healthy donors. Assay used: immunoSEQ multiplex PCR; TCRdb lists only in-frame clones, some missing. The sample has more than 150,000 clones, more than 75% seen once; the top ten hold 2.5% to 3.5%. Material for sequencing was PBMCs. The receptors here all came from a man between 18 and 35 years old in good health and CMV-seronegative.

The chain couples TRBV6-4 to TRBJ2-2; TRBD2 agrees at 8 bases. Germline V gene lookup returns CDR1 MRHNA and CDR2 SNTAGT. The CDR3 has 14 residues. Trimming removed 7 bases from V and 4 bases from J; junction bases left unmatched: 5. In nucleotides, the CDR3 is TGTGCCAGCAAACTAGCGGAGATCACCGGGGAGCTGTTTTTT. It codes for CASKLAEITGELFF.

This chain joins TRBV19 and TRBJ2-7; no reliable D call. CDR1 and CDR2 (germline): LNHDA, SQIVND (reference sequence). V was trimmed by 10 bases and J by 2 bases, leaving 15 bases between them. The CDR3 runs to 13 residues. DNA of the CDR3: TGTGCCACCTCGGCGACTCTCACCTACGAGCAGTACTTC. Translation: CATSATLTYEQYF.

The CDR3 region is CASSLYRDSSYEQYV. CDR3 in DNA: TGTGCCAGCAGCTTGTACCGGGACAGCTCCTACGAGCAGTACGTC. The J gene is TRBJ2-7, the V gene TRBV5-6; 7 nucleotides line up with TRBD1. Trimming took 1 base from V and 0 from J; bases not matched to a gene: 4. The CDR3 runs 15 residues. Germline V gene data show CDR1 as SGHDT and CDR2 as YYEEEE.

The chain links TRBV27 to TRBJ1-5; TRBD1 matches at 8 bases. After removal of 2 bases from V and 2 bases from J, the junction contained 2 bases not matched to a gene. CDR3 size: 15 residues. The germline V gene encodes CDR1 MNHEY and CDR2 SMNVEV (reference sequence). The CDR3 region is CASSLTGGGNQPQHF. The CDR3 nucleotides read TGTGCCAGCAGTTTAACAGGGGGTGGCAATCAGCCCCAGCATTTT.

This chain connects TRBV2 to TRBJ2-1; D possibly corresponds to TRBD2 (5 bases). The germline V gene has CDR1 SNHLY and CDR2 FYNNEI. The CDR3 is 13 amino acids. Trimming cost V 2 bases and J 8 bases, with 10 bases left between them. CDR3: CASSEMEVDEQFF. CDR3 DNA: TGTGCCAGCAGTGAAATGGAGGTGGATGAGCAGTTCTTC. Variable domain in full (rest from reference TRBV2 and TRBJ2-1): EPEVTQTPSHQVTQMGQEVILRCVPISNHLYFYWYRQILGQKVEFLVSFYNNEISEKSEIFDDQFSVERPDGSNFTLKIRSTKLEDSAMYFCASSEMEVDEQFFGPGTRLTVL.

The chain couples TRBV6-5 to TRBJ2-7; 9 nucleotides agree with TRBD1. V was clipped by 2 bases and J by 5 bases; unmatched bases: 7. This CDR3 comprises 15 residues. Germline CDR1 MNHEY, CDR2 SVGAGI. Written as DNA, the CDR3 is TGTGCCAGCAGTTACCAGGACAGGGGTAGGAACGAGCAGTACTTC. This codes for CASSYQDRGRNEQYF.

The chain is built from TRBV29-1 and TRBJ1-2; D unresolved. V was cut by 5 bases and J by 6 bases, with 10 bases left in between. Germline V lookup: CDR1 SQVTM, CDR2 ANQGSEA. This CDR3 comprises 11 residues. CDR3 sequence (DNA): TGCAGCGTTCCCCAACCGGATGGCTACACCTTC. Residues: CSVPQPDGYTF.

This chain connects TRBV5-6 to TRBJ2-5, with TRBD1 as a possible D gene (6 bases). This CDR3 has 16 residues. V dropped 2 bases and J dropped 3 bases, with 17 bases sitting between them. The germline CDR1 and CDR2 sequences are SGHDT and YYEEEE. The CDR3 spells CASSFEWTELKETQYF. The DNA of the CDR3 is TGTGCCAGCAGCTTCGAGTGGACAGAACTGAAAGAGACCCAGTACTTC.

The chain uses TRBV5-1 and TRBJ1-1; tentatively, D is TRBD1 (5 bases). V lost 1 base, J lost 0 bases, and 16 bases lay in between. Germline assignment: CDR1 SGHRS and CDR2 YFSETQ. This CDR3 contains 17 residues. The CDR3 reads CASSLTLQGRMNTEAFF. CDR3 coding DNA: TGCGCCAGCAGCTTGACTCTCCAGGGTCGGATGAACACTGAAGCTTTCTTT.

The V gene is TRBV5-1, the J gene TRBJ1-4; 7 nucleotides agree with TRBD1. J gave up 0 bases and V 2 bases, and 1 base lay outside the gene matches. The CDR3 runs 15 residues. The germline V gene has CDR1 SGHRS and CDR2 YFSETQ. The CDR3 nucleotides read TGCGCCAGCAGCTTAACAGGGGCAACTAATGAAAAACTGTTTTTT. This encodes CASSLTGATNEKLFF. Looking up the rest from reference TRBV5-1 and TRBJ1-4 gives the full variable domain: KAGVTQTPRYLIKTRGQQVTLSCSPISGHRSVSWYQQTPGQGLQFLFEYFSETQRNKGNFPGRFSGRQFSNSRSEMNVSTLELGDSALYLCASSLTGATNEKLFFGSGTQLSVL.

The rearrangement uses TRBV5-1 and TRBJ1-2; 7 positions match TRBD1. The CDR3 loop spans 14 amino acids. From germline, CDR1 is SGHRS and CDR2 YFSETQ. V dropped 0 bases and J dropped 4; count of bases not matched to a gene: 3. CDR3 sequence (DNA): TGCGCCAGCAGCTTGGAAGCAGGGGGCTATGGCTACACCTTC. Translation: CASSLEAGGYGYTF. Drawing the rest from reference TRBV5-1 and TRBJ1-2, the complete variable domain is KAGVTQTPRYLIKTRGQQVTLSCSPISGHRSVSWYQQTPGQGLQFLFEYFSETQRNKGNFPGRFSGRQFSNSRSEMNVSTLELGDSALYLCASSLEAGGYGYTFGSGTRLTVV.

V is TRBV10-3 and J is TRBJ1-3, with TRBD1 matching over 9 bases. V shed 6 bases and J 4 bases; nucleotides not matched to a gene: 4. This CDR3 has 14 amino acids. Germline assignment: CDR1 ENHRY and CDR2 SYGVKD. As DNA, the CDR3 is TGTGCCATCAGGGGGACAGGGACGGGAAACACCATATATTTT. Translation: CAIRGTGTGNTIYF.

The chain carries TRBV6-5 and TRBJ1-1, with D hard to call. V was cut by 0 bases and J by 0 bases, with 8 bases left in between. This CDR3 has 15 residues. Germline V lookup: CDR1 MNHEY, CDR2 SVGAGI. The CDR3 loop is CASSYSASLNTEAFF. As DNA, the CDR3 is TGTGCCAGCAGTTACTCCGCGTCCTTGAACACTGAAGCTTTCTTT.

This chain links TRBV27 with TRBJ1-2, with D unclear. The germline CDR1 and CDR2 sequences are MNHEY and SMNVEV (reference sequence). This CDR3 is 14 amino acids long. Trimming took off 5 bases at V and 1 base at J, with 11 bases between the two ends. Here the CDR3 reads CASSLKRSNYGYTF. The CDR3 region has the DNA TGTGCCAGCAGTCTTAAACGGAGTAACTATGGCTACACCTTC.

The CDR3 sequence is CASSLGNRGRLETQYF. The CDR3 region has the DNA TGTGCCAGCAGCTTAGGGAACAGGGGGCGTCTTGAGACCCAGTACTTC. This chain links TRBV11-3 with TRBJ2-5, with 9 bases lining up with TRBD1. With V trimmed by 1 base and J by 5 bases, 8 bases remained unmatched. The CDR3 extends over 16 amino acids. The V gene's germline CDR1 is SGHNT and CDR2 YENEEA.

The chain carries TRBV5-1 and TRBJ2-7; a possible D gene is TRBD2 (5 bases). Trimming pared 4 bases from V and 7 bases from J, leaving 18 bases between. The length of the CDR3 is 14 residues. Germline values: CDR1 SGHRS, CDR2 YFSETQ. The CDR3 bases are TGCGCCAGCAGCCCTCGACCCGACGAGCGGGAGCAGTACTTC. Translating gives CASSPRPDEREQYF.

The CDR3 DNA follows: TGCGCCAGCAGCCTTGGGGACACTTCCTACGAGCAGTACGTC. As protein: CASSLGDTSYEQYV. The chain uses TRBV5-1 and TRBJ2-7, with D perhaps matching TRBD1 (6 bases). V was clipped by 4 bases and J by 1 base, with 12 bases between them. CDR1 is SGHRS, CDR2 YFSETQ, per germline. CDR3 length: 14 residues.

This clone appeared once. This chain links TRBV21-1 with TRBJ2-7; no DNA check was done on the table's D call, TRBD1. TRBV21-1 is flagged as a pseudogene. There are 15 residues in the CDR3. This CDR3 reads CASSLPRGRGYEQYF. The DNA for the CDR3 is TGTGCCAGCAGCCTCCCCCGGGGCAGGGGCTACGAGCAGTACTTC.